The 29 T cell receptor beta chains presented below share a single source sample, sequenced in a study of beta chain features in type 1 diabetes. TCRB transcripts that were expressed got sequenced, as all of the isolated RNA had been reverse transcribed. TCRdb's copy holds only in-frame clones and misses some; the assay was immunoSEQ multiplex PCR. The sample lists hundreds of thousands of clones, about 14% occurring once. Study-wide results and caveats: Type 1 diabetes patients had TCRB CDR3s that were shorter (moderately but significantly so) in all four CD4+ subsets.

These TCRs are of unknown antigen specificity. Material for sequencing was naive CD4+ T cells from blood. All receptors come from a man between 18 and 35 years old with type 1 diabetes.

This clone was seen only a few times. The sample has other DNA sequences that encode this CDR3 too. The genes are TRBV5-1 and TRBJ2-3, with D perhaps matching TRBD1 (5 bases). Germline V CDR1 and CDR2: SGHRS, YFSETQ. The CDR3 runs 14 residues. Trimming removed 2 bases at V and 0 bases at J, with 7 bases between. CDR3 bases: TGCGCCAGCAGCTTAACAGGCAGCACAGATACGCAGTATTTT. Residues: CASSLTGSTDTQYF.

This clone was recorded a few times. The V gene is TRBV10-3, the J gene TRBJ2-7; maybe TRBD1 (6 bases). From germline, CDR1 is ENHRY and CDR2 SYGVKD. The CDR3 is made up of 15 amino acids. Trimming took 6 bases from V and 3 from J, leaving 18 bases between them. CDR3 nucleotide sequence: TGTGCCATCAGAGGGGGAAGTTCGGGTCGCTACGAGCAGTACTTC. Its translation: CAIRGGSSGRYEQYF.

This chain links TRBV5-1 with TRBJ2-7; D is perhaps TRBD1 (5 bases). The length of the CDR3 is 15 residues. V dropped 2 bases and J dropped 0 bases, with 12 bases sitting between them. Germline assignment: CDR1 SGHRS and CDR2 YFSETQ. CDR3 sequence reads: CASSFLIQASYEQYF. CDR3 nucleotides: TGCGCCAGCAGCTTTTTGATACAGGCCTCCTACGAGCAGTACTTC.

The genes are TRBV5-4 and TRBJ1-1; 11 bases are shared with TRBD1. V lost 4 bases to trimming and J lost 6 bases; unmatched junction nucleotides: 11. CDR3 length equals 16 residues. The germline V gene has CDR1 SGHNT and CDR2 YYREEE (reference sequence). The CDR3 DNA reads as TGTGCCAGCAGCCCTCGGACAGGGGGCGATAGGGCTGAAGCTTTCTTT. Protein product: CASSPRTGGDRAEAFF.

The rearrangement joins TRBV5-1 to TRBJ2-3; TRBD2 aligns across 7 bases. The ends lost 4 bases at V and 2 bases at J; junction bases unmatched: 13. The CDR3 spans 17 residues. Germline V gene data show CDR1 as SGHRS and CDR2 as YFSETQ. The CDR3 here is CASSGGGGRALTDTQYF. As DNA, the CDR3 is TGCGCCAGCAGCGGCGGTGGAGGGAGGGCCCTCACAGATACGCAGTATTTT.

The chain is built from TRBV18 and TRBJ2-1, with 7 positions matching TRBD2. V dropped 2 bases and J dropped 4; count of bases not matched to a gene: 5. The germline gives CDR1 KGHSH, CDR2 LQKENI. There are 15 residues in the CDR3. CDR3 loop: CASSPRSGEYNEQFF. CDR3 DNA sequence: TGTGCCAGCTCACCAAGGAGCGGGGAGTACAATGAGCAGTTCTTC.

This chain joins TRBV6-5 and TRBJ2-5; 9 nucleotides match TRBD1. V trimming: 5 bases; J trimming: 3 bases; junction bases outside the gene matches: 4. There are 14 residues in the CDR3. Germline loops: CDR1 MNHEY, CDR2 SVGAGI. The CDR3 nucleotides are TGTGCCAGCAGTCCTCGGACAGGGGAAGAGACCCAGTACTTC. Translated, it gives CASSPRTGEETQYF.

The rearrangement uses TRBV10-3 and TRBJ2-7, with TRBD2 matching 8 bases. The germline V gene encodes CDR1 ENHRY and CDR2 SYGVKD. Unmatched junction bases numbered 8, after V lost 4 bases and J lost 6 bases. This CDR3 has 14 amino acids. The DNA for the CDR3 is TGTGCCATCAGTGGTTCGGGAGGGCCGGGCGAGCAGTACTTC. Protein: CAISGSGGPGEQYF.

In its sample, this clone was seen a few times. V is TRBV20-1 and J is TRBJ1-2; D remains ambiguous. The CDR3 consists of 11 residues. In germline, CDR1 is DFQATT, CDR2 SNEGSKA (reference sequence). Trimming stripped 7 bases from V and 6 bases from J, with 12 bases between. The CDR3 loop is CSVEVRDGYTF. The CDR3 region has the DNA TGCAGTGTGGAGGTTAGGGATGGCTACACCTTC.

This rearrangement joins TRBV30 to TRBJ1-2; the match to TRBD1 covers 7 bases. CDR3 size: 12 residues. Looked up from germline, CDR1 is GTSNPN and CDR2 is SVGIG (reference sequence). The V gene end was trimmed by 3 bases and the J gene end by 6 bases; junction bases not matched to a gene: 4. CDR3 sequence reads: CAWRQGGDGYTF. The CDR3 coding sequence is TGTGCCTGGAGGCAGGGGGGAGATGGCTACACCTTC.

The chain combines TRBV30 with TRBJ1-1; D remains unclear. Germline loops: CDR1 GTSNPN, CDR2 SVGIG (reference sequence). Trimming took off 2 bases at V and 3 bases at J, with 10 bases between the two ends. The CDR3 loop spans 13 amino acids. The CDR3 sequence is CAWSHRVDTEAFF. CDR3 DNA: TGTGCCTGGAGTCATCGGGTTGACACTGAAGCTTTCTTT.

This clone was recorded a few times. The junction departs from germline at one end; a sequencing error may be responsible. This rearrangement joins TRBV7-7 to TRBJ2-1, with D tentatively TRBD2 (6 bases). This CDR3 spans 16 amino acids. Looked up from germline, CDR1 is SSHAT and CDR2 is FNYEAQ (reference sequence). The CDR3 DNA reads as TGTGCTAGCAGCGCCCGGAGGGAGCCAACCTACAATGAGCAGTTCTTC. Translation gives CASSARREPTYNEQFF. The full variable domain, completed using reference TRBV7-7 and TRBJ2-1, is GAGVSQSPRYKVTKRGQDVTLRCDPISSHATLYWYQQALGQGPEFLTYFNYEAQPDKSGLPSDRFSAERPEGSISTLTIQRTEQRDSAMYRCASSARREPTYNEQFFGPGTRLTVL.

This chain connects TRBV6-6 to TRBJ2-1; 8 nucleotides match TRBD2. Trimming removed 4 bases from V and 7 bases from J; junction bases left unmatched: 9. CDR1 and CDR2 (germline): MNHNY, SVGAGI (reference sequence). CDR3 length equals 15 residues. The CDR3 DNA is TGTGCCAGCAGTTCCTGGGCTGGCGGGGGGAATGAGCAGTTCTTC. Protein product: CASSSWAGGGNEQFF.

The CDR3 is CASSPRATAEQFF. CDR3 DNA: TGTGCCAGCTCACCAAGGGCTACGGCTGAGCAGTTCTTC. This chain connects TRBV18 to TRBJ2-1; D gene ambiguous. V lost 2 bases, J lost 9 bases, and 11 bases lay in between. Looked up from germline, CDR1 is KGHSH and CDR2 is LQKENI. This CDR3 is built from 13 residues. Full variable domain (outside the CDR3, taken from reference TRBV18 and TRBJ2-1): NAGVMQNPRHLVRRRGQEARLRCSPMKGHSHVYWYRQLPEEGLKFMVYLQKENIIDESGMPKERFSAEFPKEGPSILRIQQVVRGDSAAYFCASSPRATAEQFFGPGTRLTVL.

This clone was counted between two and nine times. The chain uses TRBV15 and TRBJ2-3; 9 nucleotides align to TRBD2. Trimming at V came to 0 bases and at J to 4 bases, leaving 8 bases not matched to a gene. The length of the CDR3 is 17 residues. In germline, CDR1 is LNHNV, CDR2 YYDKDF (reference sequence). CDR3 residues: CATSRDLAGGRADTQYF. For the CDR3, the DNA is TGTGCCACCAGCAGAGATCTTGCGGGGGGGCGCGCAGATACGCAGTATTTT.

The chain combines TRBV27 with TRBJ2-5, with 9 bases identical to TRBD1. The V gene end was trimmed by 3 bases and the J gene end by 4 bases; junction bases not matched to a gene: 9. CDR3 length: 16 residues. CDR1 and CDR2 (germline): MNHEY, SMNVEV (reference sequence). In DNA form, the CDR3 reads TGTGCCAGCAGTTTTTGGGGGACAGGGAATCGAGAGACCCAGTACTTC. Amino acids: CASSFWGTGNRETQYF.

The CDR3 nucleotides read TGTGCCAGCAGCCCCCAGGGAGGGGCAACTAATGAAAAACTGTTTTTT. Protein product: CASSPQGGATNEKLFF. V gene TRBV9 combines with J gene TRBJ1-4; possible D gene TRBD1, 5 bases. The V end lost 4 bases, the J end lost 0 bases, and 13 bases lay between the germline ends. Germline CDR1 and CDR2: SGDLS and YYNGEE. CDR3 length equals 16 residues. The whole variable domain, filled in from reference TRBV9 and TRBJ1-4, reads DSGVTQTPKHLITATGQRVTLRCSPRSGDLSVYWYQQSLDQGLQFLIQYYNGEERAKGNILERFSAQQFPDLHSELNLSSLELGDSALYFCASSPQGGATNEKLFFGSGTQLSVL.

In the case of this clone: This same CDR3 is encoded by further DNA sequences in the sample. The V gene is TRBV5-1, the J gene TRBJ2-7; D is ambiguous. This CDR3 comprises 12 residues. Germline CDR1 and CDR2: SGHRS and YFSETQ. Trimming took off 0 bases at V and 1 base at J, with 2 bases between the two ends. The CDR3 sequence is CASSLESYEQYF. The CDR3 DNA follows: TGCGCCAGCAGCTTGGAATCCTACGAGCAGTACTTC.

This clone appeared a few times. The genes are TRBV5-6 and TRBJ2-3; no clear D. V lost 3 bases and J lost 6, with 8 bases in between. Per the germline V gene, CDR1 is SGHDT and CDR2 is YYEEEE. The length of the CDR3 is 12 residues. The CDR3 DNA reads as TGTGCCAGCAGCTCCCGGGTGGATACGCAGTATTTT. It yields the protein CASSSRVDTQYF.

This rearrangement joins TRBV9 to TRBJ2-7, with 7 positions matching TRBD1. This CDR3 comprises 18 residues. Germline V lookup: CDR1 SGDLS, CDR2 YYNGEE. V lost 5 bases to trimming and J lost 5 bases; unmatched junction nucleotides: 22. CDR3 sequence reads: CASSLTPGTAVRGDEQYF. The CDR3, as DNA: TGTGCCAGCAGTCTCACTCCCGGGACAGCCGTACGTGGTGACGAGCAGTACTTC.

The CDR3 coding sequence is TGTGCCAGCAGTTTACGACGCGGGACAGGGGATGGAGAGACCCAGTACTTC. Protein product: CASSLRRGTGDGETQYF. The chain uses TRBV27 and TRBJ2-5; 10 bases line up with TRBD1. CDR1 and CDR2 (germline): MNHEY, SMNVEV (reference sequence). J gave up 4 bases and V 2 bases, and 10 bases lay outside the gene matches. The CDR3 totals 17 residues.

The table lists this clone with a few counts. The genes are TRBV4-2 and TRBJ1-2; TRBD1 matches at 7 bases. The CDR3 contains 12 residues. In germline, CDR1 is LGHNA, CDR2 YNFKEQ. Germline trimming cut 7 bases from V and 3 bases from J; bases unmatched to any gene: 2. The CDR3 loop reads CASNTGDYGYTF. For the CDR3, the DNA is TGTGCCAGCAATACAGGGGACTATGGCTACACCTTC.

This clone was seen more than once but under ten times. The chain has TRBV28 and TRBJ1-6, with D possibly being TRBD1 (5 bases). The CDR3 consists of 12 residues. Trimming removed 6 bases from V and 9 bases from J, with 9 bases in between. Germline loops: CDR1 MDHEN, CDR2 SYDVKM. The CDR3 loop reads CASRQAGSPLHF. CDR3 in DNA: TGTGCCAGCAGACAGGCGGGTTCACCCCTCCACTTT.

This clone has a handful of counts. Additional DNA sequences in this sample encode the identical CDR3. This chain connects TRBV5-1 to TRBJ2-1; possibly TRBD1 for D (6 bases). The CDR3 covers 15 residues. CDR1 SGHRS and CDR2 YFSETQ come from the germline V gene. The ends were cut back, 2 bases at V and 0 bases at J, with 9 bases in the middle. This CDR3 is CASSLGGSSYNEQFF. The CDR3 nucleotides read TGCGCCAGCAGCTTAGGGGGAAGCTCCTACAATGAGCAGTTCTTC.

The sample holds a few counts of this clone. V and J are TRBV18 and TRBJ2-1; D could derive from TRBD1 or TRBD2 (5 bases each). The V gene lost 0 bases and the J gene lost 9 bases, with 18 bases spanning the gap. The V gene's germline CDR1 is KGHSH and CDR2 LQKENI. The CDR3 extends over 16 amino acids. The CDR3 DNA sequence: TGTGCCAGCTCACCACCGCCAGCTAGCAGGGTGGGTGAGCAGTTCTTC. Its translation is CASSPPPASRVGEQFF.

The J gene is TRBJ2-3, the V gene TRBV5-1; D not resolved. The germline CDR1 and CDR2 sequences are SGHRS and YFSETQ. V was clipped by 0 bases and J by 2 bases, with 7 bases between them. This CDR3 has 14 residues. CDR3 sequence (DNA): TGCGCCAGCAGCTTGGAGGGCCTCACAGATACGCAGTATTTT. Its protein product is CASSLEGLTDTQYF.

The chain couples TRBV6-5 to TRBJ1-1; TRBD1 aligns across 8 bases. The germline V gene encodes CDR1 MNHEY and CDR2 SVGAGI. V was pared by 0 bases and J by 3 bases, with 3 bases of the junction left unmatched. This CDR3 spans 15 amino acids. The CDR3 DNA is TGTGCCAGCAGTTACTCTTGGGACAGGTACACTGAAGCTTTCTTT. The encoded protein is CASSYSWDRYTEAFF.

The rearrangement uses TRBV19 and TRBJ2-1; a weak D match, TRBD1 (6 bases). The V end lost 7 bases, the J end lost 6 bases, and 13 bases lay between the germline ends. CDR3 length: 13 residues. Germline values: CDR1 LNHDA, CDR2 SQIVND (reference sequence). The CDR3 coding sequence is TGTGCCAGTACCCAGACAGGTTTCAATGAGCAGTTCTTC. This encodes CASTQTGFNEQFF.

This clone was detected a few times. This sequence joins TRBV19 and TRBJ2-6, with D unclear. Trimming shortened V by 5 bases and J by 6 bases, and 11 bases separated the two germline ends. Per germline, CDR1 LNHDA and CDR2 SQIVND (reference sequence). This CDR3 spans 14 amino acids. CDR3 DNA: TGTGCCAGTAGTGTCGTCCCAGAGGCCAACGTCCTGACTTTC. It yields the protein CASSVVPEANVLTF.